These T cell receptor beta chains were read from a single sample in a study of T cell changes during pregnancy in multiple sclerosis. TCRdb keeps only in-frame clones here, not all; method: immunoSEQ multiplex PCR. Seen here are around 67,000 clones, 92% observed once, and the top ten hold around 2.3%. The material sequenced was peripheral blood, taken in the first trimester of pregnancy. These receptor sequences come from a female donor with multiple sclerosis, enrolled in a pregnancy study. The conserved cysteine and the conserved F or W are not part of the CDR3 here. The order of the fields is CDR3 protein, V gene, J gene.

ASYPRDSSSGNTIY	TRBV18	TRBJ1-3
ASSFGQGIIGYT	TRBV5-1	TRBJ1-2
SVPILTGTGGVGQPQH	TRBV29-1	TRBJ1-5
ASSQVPGWEQY	TRBV4-2	TRBJ2-7
ASRDAAGDYGYT	TRBV6-5	TRBJ1-2
AWSGLGGSNQPQH	TRBV30	TRBJ1-5
ASSSWDRVGGYT	TRBV19	TRBJ1-2
ASAGGTNYGYT	TRBV6-1	TRBJ1-2
ASSQTSGSFNEQF	TRBV5-1	TRBJ2-1
ASSLLDPLLAGNYEQY	TRBV28	TRBJ2-7
ASSLVTGEQF	TRBV7-2	TRBJ2-1
ASSEASGGLGTQY	TRBV2	TRBJ2-5
ASSNLTGQGRETQY	TRBV7-8	TRBJ2-5
ASSQDQESGATEKLF	TRBV4-3	TRBJ1-4
ASSELFGSSSYEQY	TRBV10-2	TRBJ2-7
ASSLAGGNTGELF	TRBV4-3	TRBJ2-2
ASLPWQGYEQY	TRBV6-1	TRBJ2-7
ASSPRDSKETQY	TRBV11-3	TRBJ2-5
ASSLSGRESRPTYNEQF	TRBV27	TRBJ2-1
ASSLVVGGNEQF	TRBV5-1	TRBJ2-1
ASSVGLPGELF	TRBV9	TRBJ2-2
ASSMRDSQGETQY	TRBV6-1	TRBJ2-5
ASSQLKTGVHGELF	TRBV11-2	TRBJ2-2
ASSLSPGGPYEQY	TRBV5-1	TRBJ2-7
ASSFRLGELF	TRBV7-2	TRBJ2-2
ATSRLGGTKAYEQY	TRBV15	TRBJ2-7
ASSAGQSNQPQH	TRBV18	TRBJ1-5
ASSQGQYYQPQH	TRBV7-8	TRBJ1-5
ASAYGNMDEQF	TRBV6-6	TRBJ2-1
AWSVRVGLQGNEQF	TRBV30	TRBJ2-1
ASSDGQGNTEAF	TRBV25-1	TRBJ1-1
ASSLRHSSTDTQY	TRBV7-2	TRBJ2-3
ASSPPTGSTDTQY	TRBV5-4	TRBJ2-3
ASSVRRGVHEQY	TRBV6-5	TRBJ2-7
ASSLSISTEAF	TRBV7-3	TRBJ1-1
ASSEWEGTNTEAF	TRBV25-1	TRBJ1-1
ASKGPGQFYEQY	TRBV2	TRBJ2-7
ASSLVGLAGASTDTQY	TRBV5-1	TRBJ2-3
SVGTSGSYEQY	TRBV29-1	TRBJ2-7
ASSTEIIGGKHEQY	TRBV7-9	TRBJ2-7
ASSQDWREALNEQF	TRBV4-3	TRBJ2-1
ASSRTSGTYEQY	TRBV19	TRBJ2-7
ASSLVAAGPYNEQF	TRBV5-6	TRBJ2-1
ASSYGRVADQETQY	TRBV6-5	TRBJ2-5
ASSLAGTGGTEAF	TRBV5-6	TRBJ1-1
ASSYGTGSICSNQPQH	TRBV6-4	TRBJ1-5
ASSETGFGTEAF	TRBV6-5	TRBJ1-1
ASSAWTGGTDTQY	TRBV19	TRBJ2-3
ASRPAGVPYNEQF	TRBV6-5	TRBJ2-1
ASMTAGRDTQY	TRBV6-1	TRBJ2-3
ASSESTVSNQPQH	TRBV2	TRBJ1-5
ASTPSGEKGNTIY	TRBV6-1	TRBJ1-3
ASSRDRSTFRTGELF	TRBV2	TRBJ2-2
ASSFYSGRVSEQY	TRBV28	TRBJ2-7
ASSQQGGVTYEQY	TRBV12-1	TRBJ2-7
ASSSTSGRIDEQF	TRBV5-1	TRBJ2-1
ASSLDGRGDEQY	TRBV5-1	TRBJ2-7
ASSGGQGKHHMNTGELF	TRBV2	TRBJ2-2
ASRLLGRYGEQF	TRBV12-2	TRBJ2-1
ASSLGGPDTGELF	TRBV5-5	TRBJ2-2